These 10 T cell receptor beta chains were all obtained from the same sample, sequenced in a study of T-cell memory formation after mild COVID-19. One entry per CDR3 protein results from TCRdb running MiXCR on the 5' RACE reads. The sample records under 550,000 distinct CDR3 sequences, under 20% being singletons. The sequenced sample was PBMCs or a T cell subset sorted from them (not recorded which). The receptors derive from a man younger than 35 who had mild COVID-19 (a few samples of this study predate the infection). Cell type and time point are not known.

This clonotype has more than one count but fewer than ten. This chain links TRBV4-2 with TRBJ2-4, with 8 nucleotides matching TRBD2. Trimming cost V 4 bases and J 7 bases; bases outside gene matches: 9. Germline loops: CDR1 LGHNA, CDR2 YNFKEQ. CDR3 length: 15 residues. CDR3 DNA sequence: TGTGCCAGCAGCCCCCACCGGGGGGGGAGGAACATTCAGTACTTC. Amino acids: CASSPHRGGRNIQYF.

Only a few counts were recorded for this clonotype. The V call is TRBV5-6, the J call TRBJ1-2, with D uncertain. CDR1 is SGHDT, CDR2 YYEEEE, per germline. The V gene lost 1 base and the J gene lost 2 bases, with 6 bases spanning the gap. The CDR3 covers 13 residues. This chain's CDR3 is CASSLFRNYGYTF. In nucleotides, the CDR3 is TGTGCCAGCAGCTTGTTCCGGAACTATGGCTACACCTTC. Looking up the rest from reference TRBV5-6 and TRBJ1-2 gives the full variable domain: DAGVTQSPTHLIKTRGQQVTLRCSPKSGHDTVSWYQQALGQGPQFIFQYYEEEERQRGNFPDRFSGHQFPNYSSELNVNALLLGDSALYLCASSLFRNYGYTFGSGTRLTVV.

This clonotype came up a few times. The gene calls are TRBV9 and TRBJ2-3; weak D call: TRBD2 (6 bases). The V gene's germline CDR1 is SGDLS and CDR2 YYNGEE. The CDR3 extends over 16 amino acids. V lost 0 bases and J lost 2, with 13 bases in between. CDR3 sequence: CASSVVGRGYTDTQYF. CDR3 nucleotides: TGTGCCAGCAGCGTAGTAGGGCGGGGATACACAGATACGCAGTATTTT.

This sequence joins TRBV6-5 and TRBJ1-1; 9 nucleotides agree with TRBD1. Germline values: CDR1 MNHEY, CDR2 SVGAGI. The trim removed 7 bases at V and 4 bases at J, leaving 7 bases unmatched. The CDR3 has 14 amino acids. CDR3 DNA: TGTGCCAGCACCAAACAGGGGGCGGTCACTGAAGCTTTCTTT. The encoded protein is CASTKQGAVTEAFF.

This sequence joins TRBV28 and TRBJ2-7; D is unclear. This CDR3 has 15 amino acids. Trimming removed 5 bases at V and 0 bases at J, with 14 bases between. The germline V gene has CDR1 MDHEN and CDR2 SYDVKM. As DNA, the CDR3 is TGTGCCAGCAGTACCGCCTCGGGCCCCTCCTACGAGCAGTACTTC. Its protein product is CASSTASGPSYEQYF. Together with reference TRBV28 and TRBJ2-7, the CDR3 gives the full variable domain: DVKVTQSSRYLVKRTGEKVFLECVQDMDHENMFWYRQDPGLGLRLIYFSYDVKMKEKGDIPEGYSVSREKKERFSLILESASTNQTSMYLCASSTASGPSYEQYFGPGTRLTVT.

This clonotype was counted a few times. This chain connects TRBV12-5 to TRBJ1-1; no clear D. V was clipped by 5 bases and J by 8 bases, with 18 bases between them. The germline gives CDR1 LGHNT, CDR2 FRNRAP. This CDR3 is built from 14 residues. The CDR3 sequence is CASGPPGRSGEAFF. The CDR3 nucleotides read TGTGCTAGTGGTCCTCCCGGGCGATCGGGAGAAGCTTTCTTT.

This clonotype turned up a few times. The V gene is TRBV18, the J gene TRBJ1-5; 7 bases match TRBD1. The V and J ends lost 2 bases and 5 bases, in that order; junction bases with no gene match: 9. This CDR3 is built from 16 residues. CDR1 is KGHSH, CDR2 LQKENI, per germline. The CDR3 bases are TGTGCCAGCTCACCAGAGGGGGCGGCAGTTTATCAGCCCCAGCATTTT. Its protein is CASSPEGAAVYQPQHF.

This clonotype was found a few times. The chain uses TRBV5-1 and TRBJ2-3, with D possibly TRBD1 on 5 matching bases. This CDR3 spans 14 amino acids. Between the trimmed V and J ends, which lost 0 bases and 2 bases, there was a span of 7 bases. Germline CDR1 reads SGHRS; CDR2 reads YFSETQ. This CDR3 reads CASSLGQITDTQYF. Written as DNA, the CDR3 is TGCGCCAGCAGCTTGGGACAGATCACAGATACGCAGTATTTT.

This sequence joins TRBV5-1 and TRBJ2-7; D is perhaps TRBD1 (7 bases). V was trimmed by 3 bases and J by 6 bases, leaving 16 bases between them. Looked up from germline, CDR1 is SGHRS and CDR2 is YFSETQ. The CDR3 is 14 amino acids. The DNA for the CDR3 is TGCGCCAGCAGCTCCCGACAGGGACTGGGCGAGCAGTACTTC. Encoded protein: CASSSRQGLGEQYF.

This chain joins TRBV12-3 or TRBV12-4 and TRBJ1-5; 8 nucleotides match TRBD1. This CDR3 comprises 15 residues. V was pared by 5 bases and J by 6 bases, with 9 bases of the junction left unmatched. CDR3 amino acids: CASSLLQGASQPQHF. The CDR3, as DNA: TGTGCCAGCAGTCTCCTTCAGGGGGCAAGTCAGCCCCAGCATTTT.